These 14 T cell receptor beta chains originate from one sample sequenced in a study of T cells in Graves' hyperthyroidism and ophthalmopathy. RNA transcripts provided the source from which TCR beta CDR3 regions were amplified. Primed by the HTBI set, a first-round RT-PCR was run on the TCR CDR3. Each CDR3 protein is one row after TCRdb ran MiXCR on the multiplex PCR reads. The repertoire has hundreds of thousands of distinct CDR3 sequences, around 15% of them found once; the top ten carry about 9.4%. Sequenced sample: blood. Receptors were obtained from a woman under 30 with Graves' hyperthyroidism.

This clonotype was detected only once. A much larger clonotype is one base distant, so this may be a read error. The CDR3 sequence is CASSSPRQGTPGQYF. DNA for the CDR3: TGTGCCAGCAGCTCGCCGAGACAGGGGACGCCTGGCCAGTACTTC. The chain recombines TRBV28 with TRBJ2-5; 8 bases align to TRBD1. With 6 bases clipped from V and 10 bases from J, the junction kept 16 bases outside the gene matches. The CDR3 covers 15 residues. In germline, CDR1 is MDHEN, CDR2 SYDVKM.

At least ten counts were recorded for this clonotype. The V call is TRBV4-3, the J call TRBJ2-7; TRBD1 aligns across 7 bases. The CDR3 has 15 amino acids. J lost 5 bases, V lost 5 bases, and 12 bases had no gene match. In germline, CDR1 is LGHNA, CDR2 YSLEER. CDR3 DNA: TGCGCCAGCAGCGTCCTGGACAGGAAGGAGAACGAGCAGTACTTC. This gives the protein CASSVLDRKENEQYF.

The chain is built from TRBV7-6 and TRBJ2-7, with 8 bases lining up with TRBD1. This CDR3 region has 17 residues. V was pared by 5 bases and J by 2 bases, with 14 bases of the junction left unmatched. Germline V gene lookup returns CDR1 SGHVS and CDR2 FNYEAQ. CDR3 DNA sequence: TGTGCCAGCAGCCCTACCACTCCGGGACAGGAGACCTACGAGCAGTACTTC. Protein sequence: CASSPTTPGQETYEQYF.

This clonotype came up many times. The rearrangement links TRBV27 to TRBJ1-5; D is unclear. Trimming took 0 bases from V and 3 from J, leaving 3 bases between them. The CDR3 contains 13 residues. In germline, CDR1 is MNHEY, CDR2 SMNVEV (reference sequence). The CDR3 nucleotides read TGTGCCAGCAGTTTATCCTTCAATCAGCCCCAGCATTTT. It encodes CASSLSFNQPQHF.

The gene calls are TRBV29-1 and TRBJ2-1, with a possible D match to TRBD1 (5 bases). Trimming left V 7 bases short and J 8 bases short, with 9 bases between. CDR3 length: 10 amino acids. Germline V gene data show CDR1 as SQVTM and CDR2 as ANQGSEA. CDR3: CSAGAHEQFF. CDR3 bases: TGCAGCGCTGGGGCCCATGAGCAGTTCTTC.

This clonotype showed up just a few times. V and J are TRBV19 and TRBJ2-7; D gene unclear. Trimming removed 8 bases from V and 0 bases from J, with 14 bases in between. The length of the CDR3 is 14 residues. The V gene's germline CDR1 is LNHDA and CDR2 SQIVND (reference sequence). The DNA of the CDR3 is TGTGCCAGTGTGGGGTGGGGTGACTCCTACGAGCAGTACTTC. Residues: CASVGWGDSYEQYF.

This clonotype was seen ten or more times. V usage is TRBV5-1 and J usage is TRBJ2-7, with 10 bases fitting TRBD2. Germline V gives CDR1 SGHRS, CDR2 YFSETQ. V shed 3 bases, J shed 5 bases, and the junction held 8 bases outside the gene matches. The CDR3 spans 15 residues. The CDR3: CASSSAAGGNNEQYF. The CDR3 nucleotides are TGCGCCAGCAGCTCGGCAGCGGGAGGGAACAACGAGCAGTACTTC.

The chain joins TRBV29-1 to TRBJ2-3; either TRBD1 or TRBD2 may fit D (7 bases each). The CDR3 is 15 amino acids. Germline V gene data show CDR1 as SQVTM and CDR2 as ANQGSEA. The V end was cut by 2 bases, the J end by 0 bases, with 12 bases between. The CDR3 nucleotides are TGCAGCGTTGAACGCGGGGGACAGAGCACAGATACGCAGTATTTT. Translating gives CSVERGGQSTDTQYF.

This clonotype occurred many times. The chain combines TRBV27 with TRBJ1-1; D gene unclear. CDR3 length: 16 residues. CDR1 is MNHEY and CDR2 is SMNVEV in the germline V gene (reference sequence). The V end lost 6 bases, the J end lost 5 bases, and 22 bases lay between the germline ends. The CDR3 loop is CASSPIGHRGRTEAFF. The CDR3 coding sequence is TGTGCCAGCAGCCCTATAGGGCACCGGGGAAGGACTGAAGCTTTCTTT.

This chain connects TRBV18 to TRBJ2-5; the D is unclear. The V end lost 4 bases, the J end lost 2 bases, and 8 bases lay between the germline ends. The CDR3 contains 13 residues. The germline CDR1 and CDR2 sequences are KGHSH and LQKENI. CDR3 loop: CASSRPSQETQYF. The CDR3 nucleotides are TGTGCCAGCTCACGGCCTTCACAAGAGACCCAGTACTTC.

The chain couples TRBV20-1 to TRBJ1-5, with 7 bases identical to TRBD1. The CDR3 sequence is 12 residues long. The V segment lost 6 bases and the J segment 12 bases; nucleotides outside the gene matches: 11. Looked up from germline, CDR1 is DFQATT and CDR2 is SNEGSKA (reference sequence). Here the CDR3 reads CSAWGQLEIQHF. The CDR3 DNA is TGCAGTGCCTGGGGACAGCTCGAGATCCAGCATTTT.

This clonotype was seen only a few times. The CDR3 region has the DNA TGTGCCAGCAGCTTATTTTTAACCGATGGAGAGAACACTGAAGCTTTCTTT. Amino acids: CASSLFLTDGENTEAFF. The V call is TRBV7-9, the J call TRBJ1-1; no clear D. The CDR3 runs to 17 residues. V lost 2 bases, J lost 1 base, and 17 bases lay in between. Germline V gene data show CDR1 as SEHNR and CDR2 as FQNEAQ (reference sequence).

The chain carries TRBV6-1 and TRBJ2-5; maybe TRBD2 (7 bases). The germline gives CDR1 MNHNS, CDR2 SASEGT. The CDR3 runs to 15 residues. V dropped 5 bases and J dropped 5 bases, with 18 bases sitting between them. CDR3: CASSQTSVRGETQYF. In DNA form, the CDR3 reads TGTGCCAGCAGTCAAACTAGCGTGAGGGGGGAGACCCAGTACTTC.

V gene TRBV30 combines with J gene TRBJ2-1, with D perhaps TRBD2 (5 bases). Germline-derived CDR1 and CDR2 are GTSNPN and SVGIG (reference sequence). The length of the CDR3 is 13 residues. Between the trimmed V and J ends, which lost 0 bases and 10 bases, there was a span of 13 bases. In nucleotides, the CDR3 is TGTGCCTGGAGTGTGGGCGGGCCCCTGGAGCAGTTCTTC. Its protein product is CAWSVGGPLEQFF.